The 3 T cell receptor beta chains presented below share a single source sample, sequenced in a study of shared clonotypes between healthy human individuals. The repertoire was sequenced with immunoSEQ multiplex PCR; TCRdb's copy has only in-frame clones and lacks some. The sample has about 2,100,000 clones, approximately 94% seen once. The naive CD8 subset, CD45RO-negative cells positively selected for CCR7, excluded terminally differentiated effector memory CD45RA+ cells. The sample taken for sequencing was naive CD8+ T cells from PBMCs. These TCRs come from a man between 18 and 35 years old in good health. Some clones in this sample may be carry-over from other donors' samples.

The chain has TRBV27 and TRBJ2-1, with 9 positions matching TRBD2. After removal of 5 bases from V and 8 bases from J, the junction contained 10 bases not matched to a gene. In germline, CDR1 is MNHEY, CDR2 SMNVEV (reference sequence). The length of the CDR3 is 15 residues. CDR3 DNA: TGTGCCAGCAGTCCCCTAGCGGGACCGTTCTATGAGCAGTTCTTC. Translating it yields CASSPLAGPFYEQFF.

The chain employs TRBV19 and TRBJ2-1; 12 bases line up with TRBD2. The CDR3 has 16 amino acids. Germline V gene lookup returns CDR1 LNHDA and CDR2 SQIVND (reference sequence). The ends lost 5 bases at V and 6 bases at J; junction bases unmatched: 8. Here the CDR3 DNA reads TGTGCCAGTAGTTTCCGACTAGCGGGAGCATCCAATGAGCAGTTCTTC. Translating gives CASSFRLAGASNEQFF.

The rearrangement links TRBV19 to TRBJ2-5; perhaps D is TRBD1 or TRBD2 (5 bases each). The V gene's germline CDR1 is LNHDA and CDR2 SQIVND (reference sequence). The CDR3 is made up of 15 amino acids. Trimming cost V 2 bases and J 3 bases, with 13 bases left between them. CDR3 in DNA: TGTGCCAGTAGTATAAGGGGTAGCGTGGAAGAGACCCAGTACTTC. Translated, it gives CASSIRGSVEETQYF.